The 32 T cell receptor beta chains presented below share a single source sample, sequenced in a study of blood T cell repertoires in COVID-19. Sequenced by immunoSEQ multiplex PCR; TCRdb stores in-frame clones only, minus some. Among some 170,000 clones listed, around 90% were seen once. The sample comprised peripheral blood. The receptor set was obtained from a woman aged 45 to 65 with acute or convalescent COVID-19.

The genes are TRBV19 and TRBJ1-2, with TRBD1 as a possible D gene (5 bases). Per germline, CDR1 LNHDA and CDR2 SQIVND (reference sequence). V lost 5 bases and J 1 base, leaving 11 bases between the germline ends. CDR3 length: 14 amino acids. Written as DNA, the CDR3 is TGTGCCAGTAGTCCCCGGACACTTAACTATGGCTACACCTTC. Protein product: CASSPRTLNYGYTF.

The chain uses TRBV5-6 and TRBJ1-2; 7 bases are a match to TRBD1. V shed 1 base and J 4 bases; nucleotides not matched to a gene: 7. This CDR3 is built from 15 residues. CDR1 and CDR2 from the germline V gene are SGHDT and YYEEEE. CDR3 amino acids: CASSLLTGEFYGYTF. CDR3 nucleotide sequence: TGTGCCAGCAGCTTGCTCACAGGGGAGTTCTATGGCTACACCTTC.

This chain joins TRBV6-1 and TRBJ1-1; the match to TRBD1 covers 10 bases. CDR1 is MNHNS and CDR2 is SASEGT in the germline V gene. The junction had 13 bases not matched to a gene; V was cut back by 3 bases and J by 0 bases. The length of the CDR3 is 19 residues. The chain's CDR3 is CASSDYQTGTGALNTEAFF. The CDR3, as DNA: TGTGCCAGCAGTGACTACCAGACCGGGACAGGGGCGTTGAACACTGAAGCTTTCTTT.

This clone was counted once. The chain carries TRBV5-1 and TRBJ2-1, with 11 bases fitting TRBD1. Germline CDR1 and CDR2: SGHRS and YFSETQ. V dropped 3 bases and J dropped 6; count of bases not matched to a gene: 2. This CDR3 is 14 amino acids long. In nucleotides, the CDR3 is TGCGCCAGCAGCTGGGGGACAGGGGGCAATGAGCAGTTCTTC. Translating it yields CASSWGTGGNEQFF.

This clone has only one observation. The junction departs from germline at one end; a sequencing error may be responsible. Additional DNA sequences in this sample encode the identical CDR3. The chain joins TRBV5-5 to TRBJ1-5; D remains ambiguous. The germline V gene encodes CDR1 SGHKS and CDR2 YYEKEE (reference sequence). This CDR3 comprises 15 residues. The CDR3 here is CASSPRVTNDQPQHF. The CDR3 nucleotides read TGTGCCAGCAGCCCCCGGGTGACGAACGATCAGCCCCAACATTTT.

This clone appeared a few times. The rearrangement joins TRBV5-6 to TRBJ2-2, with TRBD2 matching 10 bases. The germline V gene has CDR1 SGHDT and CDR2 YYEEEE. J lost 3 bases, V lost 5 bases, and 7 bases had no gene match. The CDR3 is 16 residues long. CDR3 loop: CASRAGTSVDTGELFF. The CDR3 DNA reads TGTGCCAGCAGGGCCGGGACTAGCGTCGACACCGGGGAGCTGTTTTTT. Full variable domain (rest looked up from reference TRBV5-6 and TRBJ2-2): DAGVTQSPTHLIKTRGQQVTLRCSPKSGHDTVSWYQQALGQGPQFIFQYYEEEERQRGNFPDRFSGHQFPNYSSELNVNALLLGDSALYLCASRAGTSVDTGELFFGEGSRLTVL.

This clone has only a few counts. V is TRBV18 and J is TRBJ1-3, with D unclear. The germline gives CDR1 KGHSH, CDR2 LQKENI. This CDR3 spans 11 amino acids. Trimming pared 4 bases from V and 16 bases from J, leaving 14 bases between. The CDR3 DNA is TGTGCCAGCTCACTGCAAACGACAAAGTATTTT. Amino acids: CASSLQTTKYF.

J is TRBJ1-6 and V is TRBV6-5; D possibly corresponds to TRBD1 (6 bases). The CDR3 sequence is 15 residues long. Trimming cost V 6 bases and J 7 bases, with 16 bases left between them. Germline-derived CDR1 and CDR2 are MNHEY and SVGAGI. The CDR3: CASRPAWGQNSPLHF. CDR3 bases: TGTGCCAGCAGACCTGCTTGGGGGCAAAATTCACCCCTCCACTTT.

The rearrangement links TRBV29-1 to TRBJ1-1, with 10 bases aligning to TRBD1. Germline V gene lookup returns CDR1 SQVTM and CDR2 ANQGSEA. CDR3 size: 13 residues. J gave up 5 bases and V 5 bases, and 5 bases lay outside the gene matches. This CDR3 is CSVMRTGGTEAFF. The CDR3 bases are TGCAGCGTTATGCGGACAGGGGGAACTGAAGCTTTCTTT. Combining the CDR3 with reference TRBV29-1 and TRBJ1-1 gives the whole variable domain SAVISQKPSRDICQRGTSLTIQCQVDSQVTMMFWYRQQPGQSLTLIATANQGSEATYESGFVIDKFPISRPNLTFSTLTVSNMSPEDSSIYLCSVMRTGGTEAFFGQGTRLTVV.

This chain connects TRBV5-4 to TRBJ2-4; tentatively, D is TRBD1 (5 bases). Per germline, CDR1 SGHNT and CDR2 YYREEE (reference sequence). V was pared by 2 bases and J by 6 bases, with 6 bases between. The CDR3 runs 12 residues. This CDR3 is CASSLGANIQYF. The CDR3 region has the DNA TGTGCCAGCAGCTTAGGGGCAAACATTCAGTACTTC.

V and J are TRBV2 and TRBJ2-3, with 7 bases identical to TRBD1. The CDR3 is 14 residues long. The junction had 6 bases not matched to a gene; V was cut back by 5 bases and J by 4 bases. The germline gives CDR1 SNHLY, CDR2 FYNNEI. The CDR3 protein is CASSNGQAPDTQYF. The CDR3 DNA is TGTGCCAGCAGTAATGGACAGGCGCCAGATACGCAGTATTTT. Filled out from reference TRBV2 and TRBJ2-3, the complete variable domain reads EPEVTQTPSHQVTQMGQEVILRCVPISNHLYFYWYRQILGQKVEFLVSFYNNEISEKSEIFDDQFSVERPDGSNFTLKIRSTKLEDSAMYFCASSNGQAPDTQYFGPGTRLTVL.

This chain links TRBV5-1 with TRBJ2-2, with a tentative D call TRBD1 (7 bases). V was trimmed by 0 bases and J by 5 bases, leaving 20 bases between them. CDR3 length equals 18 residues. Germline V lookup: CDR1 SGHRS, CDR2 YFSETQ. CDR3 nucleotide sequence: TGCGCCAGCAGCTTGGTGCCAGGAGGGGGCATTCAAACCGGGGAGCTGTTTTTT. The encoded protein is CASSLVPGGGIQTGELFF.

The rearrangement joins TRBV6-5 to TRBJ1-4; 8 bases map to TRBD1. The V gene end was trimmed by 8 bases and the J gene end by 4 bases; junction bases not matched to a gene: 6. Looked up from germline, CDR1 is MNHEY and CDR2 is SVGAGI. The CDR3 sequence is 14 residues long. CDR3 loop: CASGATGVNEKLFF. DNA of the CDR3: TGTGCCAGCGGAGCGACAGGGGTTAATGAAAAACTGTTTTTT.

This clone has just one count. The chain carries TRBV5-1 and TRBJ1-2; TRBD1 agrees at 8 bases. V dropped 4 bases and J dropped 1; count of bases not matched to a gene: 9. From germline, CDR1 is SGHRS and CDR2 YFSETQ. The CDR3 loop spans 16 amino acids. The CDR3 DNA reads as TGCGCCAGCAGCCCGGGACAGGCAACCATTAACTATGGCTACACCTTC. It codes for CASSPGQATINYGYTF.

The chain joins TRBV2 to TRBJ1-1, with TRBD1 identical over 10 bases. Germline-derived CDR1 and CDR2 are SNHLY and FYNNEI. The CDR3 is 16 amino acids. With V trimmed by 1 base and J by 4 bases, 6 bases remained unmatched. CDR3 loop: CASSEGPGDRGTEAFF. As DNA, the CDR3 is TGTGCCAGCAGTGAAGGCCCGGGGGACAGGGGCACTGAAGCTTTCTTT.

V and J are TRBV25-1 and TRBJ1-1; D uncertain. Trimming took 1 base from V and 4 from J, leaving 10 bases between them. CDR1 is MGHDK and CDR2 is SYGVNS in the germline V gene. This CDR3 is 14 amino acids long. The CDR3 nucleotides are TGTGCCAGCAGTGAATCCTCAGGTGGCACTGAAGCTTTCTTT. It yields the protein CASSESSGGTEAFF.

This clone was found a few times. Mismatch with germline at one junction end may stem from a read error. This chain links TRBV13 with TRBJ2-5, with 7 bases aligning to TRBD2. This CDR3 has 15 amino acids. Germline assignment: CDR1 PRHDT and CDR2 FYEKMQ (reference sequence). This chain's CDR3 is CASSIGGGGIETQYF. For the CDR3, the DNA is TGTGCCAGCAGCATAGGTGGGGGAGGGATAGAGACCCAGTACTTC. Looking up the rest from reference TRBV13 and TRBJ2-5 gives the full variable domain: AAGVIQSPRHLIKEKRETATLKCYPIPRHDTVYWYQQGPGQDPQFLISFYEKMQSDKGSIPDRFSAQQFSDYHSELNMSSLELGDSALYFCASSIGGGGIETQYFGPGTRLLVL.

The chain is built from TRBV24-1 and TRBJ1-2; 9 bases agree with TRBD1. The V segment lost 7 bases and the J segment 7 bases; nucleotides outside the gene matches: 6. CDR3 length: 13 amino acids. Germline CDR1 reads KGHDR; CDR2 reads SFDVKD. CDR3: CATRQGALGGYTF. The CDR3 nucleotides are TGTGCCACCAGACAGGGGGCCTTAGGTGGCTACACCTTC.

This chain links TRBV6-5 with TRBJ2-7; 9 nucleotides match TRBD1. After removal of 5 bases from V and 2 bases from J, the junction contained 4 bases not matched to a gene. From germline, CDR1 is MNHEY and CDR2 SVGAGI. This CDR3 spans 14 amino acids. The CDR3 nucleotides are TGTGCCAGCAGTACGGGACAGGGAACCTACGAGCAGTACTTC. Amino acid sequence: CASSTGQGTYEQYF.

The V call is TRBV18, the J call TRBJ2-3; 7 bases map to TRBD1. The CDR3 is 14 residues long. Germline CDR1 is KGHSH and CDR2 is LQKENI. With V trimmed by 4 bases and J by 6 bases, 7 bases remained unmatched. The CDR3 DNA is TGTGCCAGCTCACTAACAGGGGATGGGGATACGCAGTATTTT. Translating gives CASSLTGDGDTQYF. Full variable domain (rest looked up from reference TRBV18 and TRBJ2-3): NAGVMQNPRHLVRRRGQEARLRCSPMKGHSHVYWYRQLPEEGLKFMVYLQKENIIDESGMPKERFSAEFPKEGPSILRIQQVVRGDSAAYFCASSLTGDGDTQYFGPGTRLTVL.

J is TRBJ2-3 and V is TRBV7-2; D unclear. Trimming took 8 bases from V and 2 from J, leaving 11 bases between them. The germline gives CDR1 SGHTA, CDR2 FQGNSA. This CDR3 is built from 13 residues. The CDR3 sequence is CASCERNTDTQYF. CDR3 in DNA: TGTGCCAGCTGCGAAAGAAACACAGATACGCAGTATTTT.

The chain uses TRBV3-1 (or the pseudogene TRBV3-2) and TRBJ1-1, with no clear D. V was cut by 3 bases and J by 5 bases, with 4 bases left in between. Germline V gene data show CDR1 as LGHDT and CDR2 as YNNKEL (reference sequence). CDR3 length: 11 residues. The CDR3 reads CASSQATEAFF. CDR3 DNA sequence: TGTGCCAGCAGCCAGGCAACTGAAGCTTTCTTT.

The chain carries TRBV2 and TRBJ1-5; the match to TRBD1 covers 10 bases. Germline V gene data show CDR1 as SNHLY and CDR2 as FYNNEI. The CDR3 is 17 residues long. J gave up 1 base and V 7 bases, and 10 bases lay outside the gene matches. The CDR3 loop is CASTPGQGILSNQPQHF. As DNA, the CDR3 is TGTGCCAGCACCCCGGGACAGGGGATTCTAAGCAATCAGCCCCAGCATTTT. The whole variable domain, remainder taken from reference TRBV2 and TRBJ1-5, is EPEVTQTPSHQVTQMGQEVILRCVPISNHLYFYWYRQILGQKVEFLVSFYNNEISEKSEIFDDQFSVERPDGSNFTLKIRSTKLEDSAMYFCASTPGQGILSNQPQHFGDGTRLSIL.

This clone was picked up one time. The chain joins TRBV9 to TRBJ2-3; D is possibly TRBD2 (6 bases). The CDR3 length is 16 residues. The ends were cut back, 0 bases at V and 1 base at J, with 12 bases in the middle. Germline V gene data show CDR1 as SGDLS and CDR2 as YYNGEE. The CDR3 reads CASSVETGGGTDTQYF. CDR3 nucleotide sequence: TGTGCCAGCAGCGTAGAGACCGGGGGAGGCACAGATACGCAGTATTTT.

The sample holds one count of this clone. V usage is TRBV4-3 and J usage is TRBJ1-2, with a weak D call TRBD1 (6 bases). CDR3 size: 16 residues. The V and J ends lost 0 bases and 2 bases respectively, with 13 bases between them. Germline assignment: CDR1 LGHNA and CDR2 YSLEER. DNA for the CDR3: TGCGCCAGCAGCCAAGATCTTCGGACAGAGAACTATGGCTACACCTTC. Translating gives CASSQDLRTENYGYTF.

This chain joins TRBV5-3 and TRBJ2-7; TRBD1 matches at 7 bases. TRBV5-3 is marked as an open reading frame, function uncertain. V shed 1 base and J 6 bases; nucleotides not matched to a gene: 10. The CDR3 covers 15 residues. In DNA form, the CDR3 reads TGTGCCAGAAGCTTGCTAAACAGGGGTTCTTCCGAGCAGTACTTC. Protein sequence: CARSLLNRGSSEQYF.

In nucleotides, the CDR3 is TGTGCCAGCAGCCAACAGGGGGGCCAAGAGACCCAGTACTTC. This codes for CASSQQGGQETQYF. The chain carries TRBV7-8 and TRBJ2-5; 8 nucleotides align to TRBD1. CDR1 SGHVS and CDR2 FQNEAQ come from the germline V gene. This CDR3 region has 14 residues. V shed 5 bases and J 1 base; nucleotides not matched to a gene: 3.

This clone has a handful of counts. This chain connects TRBV6-2 or TRBV6-3 to TRBJ2-1, with 8 bases identical to TRBD2. CDR3 length: 15 residues. CDR1 is MNHEY and CDR2 is SVGEGT in the germline V gene. V lost 5 bases and J lost 8; bases outside the gene matches: 11. CDR3 in DNA: TGTGCCAGCAGTCCGCCGGGACTAGGAAGGGATGAGCAGTTCTTC. It yields the protein CASSPPGLGRDEQFF.

This clone was detected only a few times. V usage is TRBV7-9 and J usage is TRBJ1-2; 7 bases are shared with TRBD1. The CDR3 sequence is 13 residues long. V lost 0 bases and J lost 7; bases outside the gene matches: 2. Germline values: CDR1 SEHNR, CDR2 FQNEAQ (reference sequence). In DNA form, the CDR3 reads TGTGCCAGCAGCTTAGCAGGGGGCGGTGGCTACACCTTC. It encodes CASSLAGGGGYTF.

The chain couples TRBV19 to TRBJ1-2, with 9 positions matching TRBD1. From germline, CDR1 is LNHDA and CDR2 SQIVND (reference sequence). This CDR3 has 13 amino acids. After removal of 9 bases from V and 8 bases from J, the junction contained 10 bases not matched to a gene. Here the CDR3 reads CASNPGQGDGYTF. The CDR3 DNA sequence: TGTGCCAGCAATCCGGGACAGGGCGACGGCTACACCTTC.

The chain uses TRBV27 and TRBJ1-2, with TRBD1 identical over 8 bases. With 4 bases clipped from V and 1 base from J, the junction kept 5 bases outside the gene matches. The germline V gene has CDR1 MNHEY and CDR2 SMNVEV (reference sequence). The CDR3 has 15 amino acids. CDR3 in amino acids: CASSSQGALNYGYTF. The DNA of the CDR3 is TGTGCCAGCAGTTCGCAGGGGGCGCTTAACTATGGCTACACCTTC.

V and J are TRBV5-4 and TRBJ2-2; the match to TRBD2 covers 12 bases. CDR1 is SGHNT and CDR2 is YYREEE in the germline V gene (reference sequence). The CDR3 has 16 residues. V was clipped by 5 bases and J by 6 bases; unmatched bases: 8. CDR3 amino acids: CASSPTSGGKAGELFF. CDR3 nucleotide sequence: TGTGCCAGCAGTCCTACTAGCGGGGGGAAGGCCGGGGAGCTGTTTTTT.